The 19 T cell receptor beta chains given below trace back to one sample, sequenced in a study of cytomegalovirus exposure and HLA in healthy donors. A multiplex PCR was run with 60 Vbeta primers and 13 Jbeta primers. Sequencing was performed with immunoSEQ multiplex PCR; in TCRdb, only in-frame clones are kept and a portion is missing. The profile shows over 150,000 clones, over 60% of them singletons. The specimen sequenced was PBMCs. The receptors come from a woman aged 25 to 39 in good health and CMV-seronegative.

Concerning this clone itself: The same CDR3 arises from other DNA sequences in this sample as well. The chain carries TRBV27 and TRBJ2-5, with D possibly being TRBD2 (5 bases). This CDR3 region has 12 residues. Trimming took 6 bases from V and 4 from J, leaving 9 bases between them. Germline V CDR1 and CDR2: MNHEY, SMNVEV (reference sequence). In nucleotides, the CDR3 is TGTGCCAGCAGGGGAGCTGGAGAGACCCAGTACTTC. Residues: CASRGAGETQYF.

This sequence joins TRBV5-1 and TRBJ2-5, with D tentatively TRBD2 (6 bases). This CDR3 has 14 amino acids. CDR1 is SGHRS and CDR2 is YFSETQ in the germline V gene. The V gene lost 3 bases and the J gene lost 4 bases, with 13 bases spanning the gap. CDR3 loop: CASSSLQEGETQYF. In DNA form, the CDR3 reads TGCGCCAGCAGCTCGCTACAGGAGGGAGAGACCCAGTACTTC.

CDR3 residues: CSVELAGSGEKLFF. CDR3 in DNA: TGCAGCGTTGAATTGGCAGGGTCGGGTGAAAAACTGTTTTTT. The gene calls are TRBV29-1 and TRBJ1-4; tentative D call: TRBD1 (5 bases). The germline V and J ends were trimmed by 2 bases and 7 bases, with 14 bases remaining between them. Per germline, CDR1 SQVTM and CDR2 ANQGSEA. CDR3 size: 14 residues. Combining the CDR3 with reference TRBV29-1 and TRBJ1-4 gives the whole variable domain SAVISQKPSRDICQRGTSLTIQCQVDSQVTMMFWYRQQPGQSLTLIATANQGSEATYESGFVIDKFPISRPNLTFSTLTVSNMSPEDSSIYLCSVELAGSGEKLFFGSGTQLSVL.

CDR3 amino acids: CASSPALDFTGELFF. In DNA form, the CDR3 reads TGTGCCAGCAGCCCGGCACTAGACTTCACCGGGGAGCTGTTTTTT. The chain is built from TRBV16 and TRBJ2-2; possibly TRBD2 for D (5 bases). CDR3 length: 15 amino acids. The V gene's germline CDR1 is KGHSY and CDR2 FQNENV. The V gene lost 4 bases and the J gene lost 4 bases, with 13 bases spanning the gap. The variable domain in full, completed from reference TRBV16 and TRBJ2-2, reads GEEVAQTPKHLVRGEGQKAKLYCAPIKGHSYVFWYQQVLKNEFKFLISFQNENVFDETGMPKERFSAKCLPNSPCSLEIQATKLEDSAVYFCASSPALDFTGELFFGEGSRLTVL.

The V gene is TRBV9, the J gene TRBJ2-1; maybe TRBD1 (6 bases). Trimming shortened V by 4 bases and J by 2 bases, and 13 bases separated the two germline ends. Germline V gene lookup returns CDR1 SGDLS and CDR2 YYNGEE. The CDR3 is 15 amino acids. CDR3 DNA sequence: TGTGCCAGCAGCCTTTCAGGGGTACCCTACAATGAGCAGTTCTTC. Its translation is CASSLSGVPYNEQFF.

The V gene is TRBV7-6, the J gene TRBJ2-7, with 9 bases lining up with TRBD1. Germline assignment: CDR1 SGHVS and CDR2 FNYEAQ. CDR3 length: 14 residues. With 1 base clipped from V and 3 bases from J, the junction kept 1 base outside the gene matches. The CDR3 spells CASSLGDRDYEQYF. CDR3 DNA sequence: TGTGCCAGCAGCTTAGGGGACAGGGACTACGAGCAGTACTTC.

The gene calls are TRBV27 and TRBJ2-1; 12 nucleotides align to TRBD1. J lost 7 bases, V lost 7 bases, and 8 bases had no gene match. The length of the CDR3 is 15 residues. Germline V gene lookup returns CDR1 MNHEY and CDR2 SMNVEV (reference sequence). The CDR3 DNA sequence: TGTGCCAGCACTAAACCGGGACAGGGGGCTAATGAGCAGTTCTTC. Amino acid sequence: CASTKPGQGANEQFF.

The rearrangement uses TRBV4-3 and TRBJ1-2, with unresolved D. The V gene lost 2 bases and the J gene lost 0 bases, with 13 bases spanning the gap. The CDR3 consists of 16 residues. The germline gives CDR1 LGHNA, CDR2 YSLEER. The CDR3 DNA reads TGCGCCAGCAGCCAACAACAGAGAGAATCTAACTATGGCTACACCTTC. Its protein is CASSQQQRESNYGYTF.

This chain links TRBV29-1 with TRBJ2-1, with 8 bases aligning to TRBD1. There are 12 residues in the CDR3. Germline values: CDR1 SQVTM, CDR2 ANQGSEA. With V trimmed by 4 bases and J by 15 bases, 11 bases remained unmatched. The CDR3: CSVVPSGQDAFF. CDR3 in DNA: TGCAGCGTTGTCCCTTCGGGACAGGATGCGTTCTTC.

V usage is TRBV7-9 and J usage is TRBJ2-5; D remains ambiguous. The CDR3 sequence is 14 residues long. Germline CDR1 SEHNR, CDR2 FQNEAQ (reference sequence). The germline V and J ends were trimmed by 4 bases and 5 bases, with 14 bases remaining between them. CDR3 residues: CASSSARLRETQYF. DNA for the CDR3: TGTGCCAGCAGCTCAGCGCGTTTGAGGGAGACCCAGTACTTC.

The rearrangement uses TRBV9 and TRBJ2-1; tentatively, D is TRBD2 (5 bases). The CDR3 length is 16 residues. V was pared by 4 bases and J by 1 base, with 15 bases between. The germline CDR1 and CDR2 sequences are SGDLS and YYNGEE. The CDR3: CASSPFPGSSYNEQFF. The CDR3 DNA follows: TGTGCCAGCAGCCCTTTTCCGGGGAGTTCCTACAATGAGCAGTTCTTC.

This chain connects TRBV28 to TRBJ2-7; D may be TRBD1 (6 bases). The V end was cut by 7 bases, the J end by 4 bases, with 17 bases between. The germline V gene has CDR1 MDHEN and CDR2 SYDVKM. The CDR3 runs 14 residues. This chain's CDR3 is CASTTGQGNYEQYF. CDR3 nucleotide sequence: TGTGCCAGCACGACGGGGCAGGGGAATTACGAGCAGTACTTC.

This clone has more than one count but fewer than ten. V and J are TRBV7-8 and TRBJ2-7; 11 bases are shared with TRBD1. Germline loops: CDR1 SGHVS, CDR2 FQNEAQ. V shed 6 bases and J 7 bases; nucleotides not matched to a gene: 14. This CDR3 has 16 amino acids. The CDR3 nucleotides are TGTGCCAGCAGGAATCCCGGGACAGGGGGTTCGAAAGAGCAGTACTTC. This codes for CASRNPGTGGSKEQYF. Full variable domain (rest looked up from reference TRBV7-8 and TRBJ2-7): GAGVSQSPRYKVAKRGQDVALRCDPISGHVSLFWYQQALGQGPEFLTYFQNEAQLDKSGLPSDRFFAERPEGSVSTLKIQRTQQEDSAVYLCASRNPGTGGSKEQYFGPGTRLTVT.

The chain recombines TRBV7-2 with TRBJ1-2; D is possibly TRBD1 (5 bases). CDR1 is SGHTA and CDR2 is FQGNSA in the germline V gene. V was clipped by 1 base and J by 4 bases, with 13 bases between them. The CDR3 is made up of 15 amino acids. CDR3 region: CASSLEGTGPYGYTF. DNA for the CDR3: TGTGCCAGCAGCTTAGAAGGAACAGGCCCCTATGGCTACACCTTC. The full variable domain, in which reference TRBV7-2 and TRBJ1-2 provide the parts outside the CDR3, is GAGVSQSPSNKVTEKGKDVELRCDPISGHTALYWYRQSLGQGLEFLIYFQGNSAPDKSGLPSDRFSAERTGGSVSTLTIQRTQQEDSAVYLCASSLEGTGPYGYTFGSGTRLTVV.

J is TRBJ1-3 and V is TRBV7-6; 7 nucleotides line up with TRBD1. The junction had 25 bases not matched to a gene; V was cut back by 5 bases and J by 0 bases. This CDR3 comprises 22 residues. CDR1 and CDR2 (germline): SGHVS, FNYEAQ. The CDR3 DNA follows: TGTGCCAGCAGCGGAACCAGAAGACAGGGAACTTTCCCGGATAGCTCTGGAAACACCATATATTTT. Its protein is CASSGTRRQGTFPDSSGNTIYF.

This clone occurred a few times. The J gene is TRBJ2-3, the V gene TRBV5-6; 8 bases are a match to TRBD1. CDR3 length: 15 residues. Germline V gene lookup returns CDR1 SGHDT and CDR2 YYEEEE. The junction had 4 bases not matched to a gene; V was cut back by 4 bases and J by 0 bases. CDR3 nucleotides: TGTGCCAGCAGCGCACGGACAGGGAGCACAGATACGCAGTATTTT. Amino acid sequence: CASSARTGSTDTQYF.

The gene calls are TRBV5-6 and TRBJ2-7, with a weak D call TRBD2 (6 bases). V dropped 0 bases and J dropped 1 base, with 11 bases sitting between them. The CDR3 is 15 residues long. CDR1 SGHDT and CDR2 YYEEEE come from the germline V gene. CDR3 sequence (DNA): TGTGCCAGCAGCTTGGCGGCGGGGCGGTCCTACGAGCAGTACTTC. It codes for CASSLAAGRSYEQYF.

V is TRBV28 and J is TRBJ2-3; the D gene is possibly TRBD2 (5 bases). Germline V gene lookup returns CDR1 MDHEN and CDR2 SYDVKM. This CDR3 is 10 amino acids long. V was cut by 7 bases and J by 8 bases, with 7 bases left in between. CDR3 region: CASNGGTQYF. The CDR3, as DNA: TGTGCCAGCAATGGAGGTACGCAGTATTTT.

This CDR3 is CASSHLQDGGETQYF. Here the CDR3 DNA reads TGCGCCAGCAGCCATCTCCAGGACGGGGGAGAGACCCAGTACTTC. This chain joins TRBV4-1 and TRBJ2-5; maybe TRBD2 (6 bases). The V end was cut by 3 bases, the J end by 4 bases, with 15 bases between. Germline values: CDR1 MGHRA, CDR2 YSYEKL. The CDR3 has 15 residues.